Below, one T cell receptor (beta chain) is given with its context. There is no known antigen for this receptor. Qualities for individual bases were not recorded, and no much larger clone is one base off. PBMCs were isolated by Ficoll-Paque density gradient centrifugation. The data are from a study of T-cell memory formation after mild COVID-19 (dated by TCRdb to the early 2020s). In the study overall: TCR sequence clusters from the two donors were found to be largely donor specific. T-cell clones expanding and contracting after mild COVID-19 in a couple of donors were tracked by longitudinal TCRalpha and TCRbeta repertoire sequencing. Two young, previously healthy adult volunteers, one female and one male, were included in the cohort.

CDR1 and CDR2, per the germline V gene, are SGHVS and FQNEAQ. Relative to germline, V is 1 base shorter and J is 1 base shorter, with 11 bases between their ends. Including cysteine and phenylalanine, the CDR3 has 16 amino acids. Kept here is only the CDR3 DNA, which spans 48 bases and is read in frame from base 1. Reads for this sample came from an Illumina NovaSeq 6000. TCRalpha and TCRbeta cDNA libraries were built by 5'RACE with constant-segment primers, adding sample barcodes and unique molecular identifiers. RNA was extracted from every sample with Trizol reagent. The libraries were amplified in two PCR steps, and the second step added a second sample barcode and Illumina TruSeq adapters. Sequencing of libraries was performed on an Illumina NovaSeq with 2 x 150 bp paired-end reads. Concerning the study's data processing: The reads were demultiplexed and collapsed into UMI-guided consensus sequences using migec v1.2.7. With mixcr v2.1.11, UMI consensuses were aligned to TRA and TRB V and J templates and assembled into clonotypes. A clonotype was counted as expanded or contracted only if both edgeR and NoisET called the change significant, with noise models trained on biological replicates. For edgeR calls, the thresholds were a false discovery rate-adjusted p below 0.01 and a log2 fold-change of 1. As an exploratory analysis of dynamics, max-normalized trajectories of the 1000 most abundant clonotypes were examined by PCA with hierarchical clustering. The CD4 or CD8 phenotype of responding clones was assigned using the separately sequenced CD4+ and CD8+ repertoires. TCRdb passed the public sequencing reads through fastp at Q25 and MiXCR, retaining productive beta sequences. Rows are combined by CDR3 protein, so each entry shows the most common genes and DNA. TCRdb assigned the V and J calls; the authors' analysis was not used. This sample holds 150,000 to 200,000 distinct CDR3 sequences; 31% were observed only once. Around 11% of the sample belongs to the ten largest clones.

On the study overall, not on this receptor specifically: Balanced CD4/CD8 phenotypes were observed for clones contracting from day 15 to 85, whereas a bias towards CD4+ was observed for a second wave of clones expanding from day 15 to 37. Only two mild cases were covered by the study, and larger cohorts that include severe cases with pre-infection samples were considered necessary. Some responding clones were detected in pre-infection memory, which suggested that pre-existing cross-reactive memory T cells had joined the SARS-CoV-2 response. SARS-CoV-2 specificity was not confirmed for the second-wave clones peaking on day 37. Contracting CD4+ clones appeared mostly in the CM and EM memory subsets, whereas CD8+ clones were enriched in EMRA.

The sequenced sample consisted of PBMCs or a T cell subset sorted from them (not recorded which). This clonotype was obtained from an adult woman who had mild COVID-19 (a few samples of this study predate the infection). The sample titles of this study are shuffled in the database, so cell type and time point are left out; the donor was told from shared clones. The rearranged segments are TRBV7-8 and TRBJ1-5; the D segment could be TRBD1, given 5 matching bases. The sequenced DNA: TGTGCCAGCAGCTTAGTATCGGGGGGGAGCAATCAGCCCCAGCATTTT. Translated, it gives CASSLVSGGSNQPQHF.